The clone carrying this T cell receptor (beta chain) was found many times. The CDR3 loop spans 18 amino acids. Germline-derived CDR1 and CDR2 are MNHEY and SVGEGT. Losses at the gene ends were 6 bases for V and 4 bases for J; bases not matched to a gene: 17. TCRdb re-called the RT-PCR reads through MiXCR, storing one row per CDR3 protein. The profile shows approximately 720,000 distinct CDR3 sequences, 12% to 15% of them singletons. This TCR came from a female donor in good health, serving as a healthy control. The material sequenced was memory CD4+ T cells from blood. The chain employs TRBV6-2 or TRBV6-3 and TRBJ2-1, with 8 bases lining up with TRBD2. CDR3 protein: CASSTLTSGGYPYNEQFF. The CDR3 DNA follows: TGTGCCAGCAGCACCCTCACTAGCGGAGGTTACCCTTACAATGAGCAGTTCTTC.